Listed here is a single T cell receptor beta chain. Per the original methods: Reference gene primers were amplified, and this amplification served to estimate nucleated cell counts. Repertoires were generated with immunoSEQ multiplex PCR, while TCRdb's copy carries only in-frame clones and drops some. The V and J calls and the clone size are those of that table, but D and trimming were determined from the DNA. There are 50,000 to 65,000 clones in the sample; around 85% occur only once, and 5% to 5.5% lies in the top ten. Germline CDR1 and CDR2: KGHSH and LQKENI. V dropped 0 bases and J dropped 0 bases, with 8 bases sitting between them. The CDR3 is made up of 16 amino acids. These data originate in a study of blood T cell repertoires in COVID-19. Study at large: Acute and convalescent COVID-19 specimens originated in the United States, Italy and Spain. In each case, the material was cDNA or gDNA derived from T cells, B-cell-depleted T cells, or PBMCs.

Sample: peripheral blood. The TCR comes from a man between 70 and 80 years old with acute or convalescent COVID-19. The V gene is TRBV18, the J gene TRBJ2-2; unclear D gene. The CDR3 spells CASSPPSVANTGELFF. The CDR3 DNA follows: TGTGCCAGCTCACCACCGTCGGTCGCGAACACCGGGGAGCTGTTTTTT.